This TCR beta chain was retrieved from a study of cytomegalovirus exposure and HLA in healthy donors. Study outcomes and limitations: Sequencing depth roughly uniform across donors was assumed in presence/absence analyses. Associated with cytomegalovirus, according to the listing, were fewer than 200 TCR beta chains.

The CDR3 runs 12 residues. The germline V and J ends were trimmed by 2 bases and 5 bases, with 6 bases remaining between them. In germline, CDR1 is ENHRY, CDR2 SYGVKD. Amplification used 60 Vbeta primers and 13 Jbeta primers. Assay used: immunoSEQ multiplex PCR; TCRdb lists only in-frame clones, some missing. The sample contains just over 150,000 clones, roughly 73% of which appear only once. This clone was counted only a few times. The antigen is undetermined. The receptor was derived from a woman aged 30 to 39 in good health and CMV-seronegative. Material: PBMCs. V gene TRBV10-3 combines with J gene TRBJ2-5; D not certain. CDR3 coding DNA: TGTGCCATCAGTGAGGCGGTGGAGACCCAGTACTTC. Encoded protein: CAISEAVETQYF.